The 11 T cell receptor beta chains reported below all come from one sample, sequenced in a study of blood T cell repertoires in COVID-19 (dated by TCRdb to about 2020). Libraries were constructed by the immunoSEQ multiplex PCR assay. In its TCRdb copy, this immuneACCESS table keeps in-frame sequences only and misses some clones. Where compared with another copy, unresolved V genes explain less than half of these, and the others have no known cause. The sample data list some 490,000 clones, and about 88% of these were observed just once. Approximately 8.3% of the sample rests with the top ten. Sequencing was performed on PBMCs or T cells enriched from blood (not recorded which). These receptors all come from an older woman who had recovered from COVID-19.

V is TRBV28 and J is TRBJ1-2, with D uncertain. This CDR3 region has 16 residues. Germline V gene sequence: CDR1 MDHEN, CDR2 SYDVKM. Trimming cost V 8 bases and J 4 bases, with 23 bases left between them. DNA for the CDR3: TGTGCCAGCGATGCCTCCGGCCATCTTGGGAGCTATGGCTACACCTTC. Its protein product is CASDASGHLGSYGYTF.

V is TRBV7-2 and J is TRBJ1-1; 7 positions agree with TRBD1. This CDR3 region has 15 residues. V trimming: 8 bases; J trimming: 1 base; junction bases outside the gene matches: 10. CDR1 and CDR2 (germline): SGHTA, FQGNSA. CDR3 sequence: CASPSKGAGNTEAFF. The DNA for the CDR3 is TGTGCCAGCCCGTCAAAGGGGGCAGGGAACACTGAAGCTTTCTTT.

The rearrangement links TRBV3-1 (or the pseudogene TRBV3-2) to TRBJ1-1, with D tentatively TRBD1 (5 bases). Per the germline V gene, CDR1 is LGHDT and CDR2 is YNNKEL (reference sequence). V gave up 4 bases and J gave up 3 bases, with 12 bases separating them. CDR3 length: 14 residues. As DNA, the CDR3 is TGTGCCAGCAGCCTTCGCGGGGGACACACTGAAGCTTTCTTT. As protein: CASSLRGGHTEAFF.

This clone is a singleton in its sample. This chain uses TRBV5-1 with TRBJ1-1; TRBD1 matches at 9 bases. V shed 4 bases, J shed 1 base, and the junction held 5 bases outside the gene matches. CDR3 length equals 15 residues. Germline V lookup: CDR1 SGHRS, CDR2 YFSETQ. CDR3 sequence reads: CASSPMGQGNTEAFF. In nucleotides, the CDR3 is TGCGCCAGCAGCCCGATGGGACAGGGGAACACTGAAGCTTTCTTT. The entire variable domain, with the rest obtained from reference TRBV5-1 and TRBJ1-1, is as follows: KAGVTQTPRYLIKTRGQQVTLSCSPISGHRSVSWYQQTPGQGLQFLFEYFSETQRNKGNFPGRFSGRQFSNSRSEMNVSTLELGDSALYLCASSPMGQGNTEAFFGQGTRLTVV.

This chain connects TRBV10-3 to TRBJ1-1; D uncertain. The V end was cut by 6 bases, the J end by 4 bases, with 18 bases between. The CDR3 is 15 residues long. Germline V gene lookup returns CDR1 ENHRY and CDR2 SYGVKD. CDR3 bases: TGTGCCATCAGATCCCTGAGGGTGGGTCCCACTGAAGCTTTCTTT. It codes for CAIRSLRVGPTEAFF.

This rearrangement joins TRBV18 to TRBJ2-2; TRBD1 matches 7 bases. Losses at the gene ends were 5 bases for V and 13 bases for J; bases not matched to a gene: 10. Germline values: CDR1 KGHSH, CDR2 LQKENI. The CDR3 contains 13 residues. The CDR3 DNA is TGTGCCAGCTCAACGCGACAGGGTGACGCGCTGTTTTTT. Amino acid sequence: CASSTRQGDALFF.

The rearrangement links TRBV5-6 to TRBJ1-5; a possible D gene is TRBD1 (5 bases). V shed 4 bases and J shed 1 base, with 15 bases lying between them. CDR3 length: 16 residues. Per germline, CDR1 SGHDT and CDR2 YYEEEE. CDR3 sequence reads: CASSTGYGASNQPQHF. DNA of the CDR3: TGTGCCAGCAGCACCGGGTATGGGGCGAGCAATCAGCCCCAGCATTTT.

CDR3 in amino acids: CASSQGRTGYNSPLHF. The CDR3 coding sequence is TGTGCCAGCAGCCAAGGGAGGACAGGGTATAATTCACCCCTCCACTTT. The chain recombines TRBV3-1 (or the pseudogene TRBV3-2) with TRBJ1-6, with 8 bases fitting TRBD1. With 1 base clipped from V and 4 bases from J, the junction kept 3 bases outside the gene matches. Per the germline V gene, CDR1 is LGHDT and CDR2 is YNNKEL (reference sequence). The CDR3 runs to 16 residues.

This clone was detected only once. The chain links TRBV10-3 to TRBJ1-1; D is undetermined. The CDR3 runs 17 residues. CDR1 ENHRY and CDR2 SYGVKD come from the germline V gene. Trimming shortened V by 2 bases and J by 0 bases, and 16 bases separated the two germline ends. The CDR3 sequence: CAISESPFQFLNTEAFF. DNA of the CDR3: TGTGCCATCAGTGAGAGCCCATTTCAATTTTTGAACACTGAAGCTTTCTTT.

Only a few counts were recorded for this clone. The chain recombines TRBV18 with TRBJ1-5, with unresolved D. The V and J ends lost 5 bases and 4 bases respectively, with 6 bases between them. The CDR3 runs 12 residues. Germline V CDR1 and CDR2: KGHSH, LQKENI. The CDR3 region is CASSENNQPQHF. The CDR3 DNA sequence: TGTGCCAGCTCAGAGAATAATCAGCCCCAGCATTTT. The full variable domain, rest sourced from reference TRBV18 and TRBJ1-5, is NAGVMQNPRHLVRRRGQEARLRCSPMKGHSHVYWYRQLPEEGLKFMVYLQKENIIDESGMPKERFSAEFPKEGPSILRIQQVVRGDSAAYFCASSENNQPQHFGDGTRLSIL.

The chain joins TRBV7-2 to TRBJ1-2; 8 bases align to TRBD1. V was pared by 1 base and J by 5 bases, with 12 bases of the junction left unmatched. Germline-derived CDR1 and CDR2 are SGHTA and FQGNSA. CDR3 length equals 17 residues. The CDR3 reads CASSLDPQGVSRYGYTF. The CDR3 bases are TGTGCCAGCAGCTTAGACCCACAGGGGGTGTCCCGTTATGGCTACACCTTC.